These 9 T cell receptor beta chains share one sample of origin, sequenced in a study of early T cells in non-severe SARS-CoV-2 infection. One entry per CDR3 protein results from TCRdb running MiXCR on the 5' RACE reads. Here the sample spans about 59,000 distinct CDR3 sequences, around 13% being singletons. The sample was whole blood. The source is an adult who was a healthcare worker with PCR-confirmed SARS-CoV-2 infection or an uninfected control (not recorded which).

This clonotype was found many times. The CDR3 reads CASISREWRRNTEAFF. The CDR3 DNA reads as TGTGCCAGCATCTCCCGGGAGTGGCGGCGGAACACTGAAGCTTTCTTT. The genes are TRBV12-3 or TRBV12-4 and TRBJ1-1, with D unresolved. The V end was cut by 7 bases, the J end by 1 base, with 19 bases between. The CDR3 runs to 16 residues.

This clonotype showed up many times. The V call is TRBV12-5, the J call TRBJ2-5, with 9 bases matching TRBD2. Germline CDR1 and CDR2: LGHNT and FRNRAP. The trim removed 3 bases at V and 1 base at J, leaving 3 bases unmatched. The CDR3 is 15 amino acids. The CDR3 nucleotides read TGTGCTAGTGGTTTAGGTAGCGGGGGCCAAGAGACCCAGTACTTC. Its translation is CASGLGSGGQETQYF. The full variable domain, completed using reference TRBV12-5 and TRBJ2-5, is DARVTQTPRHKVTEMGQEVTMRCQPILGHNTVFWYRQTMMQGLELLAYFRNRAPLDDSGMPKDRFSAEMPDATLATLKIQPSEPRDSAVYFCASGLGSGGQETQYFGPGTRLLVL.

The table lists this clonotype with many counts. The gene calls are TRBV4-3 and TRBJ2-7; TRBD1 aligns across 8 bases. Germline loops: CDR1 LGHNA, CDR2 YSLEER. The V and J ends lost 6 bases and 2 bases, in that order; junction bases with no gene match: 18. This CDR3 is 18 amino acids long. CDR3 loop: CASSRKTLAGTGPYEQYF. DNA for the CDR3: TGCGCCAGCAGTCGCAAGACACTGGCCGGGACAGGCCCCTACGAGCAGTACTTC.

There are a few counts of this clonotype. The chain couples TRBV7-9 to TRBJ2-3; D might be TRBD2 (5 bases). CDR1 and CDR2 (germline): SEHNR, FQNEAQ (reference sequence). This CDR3 has 15 residues. The germline V and J ends were trimmed by 5 bases and 0 bases, with 12 bases remaining between them. The CDR3 nucleotides are TGTGCCAGCAGCCCAAGCGGTATGAGCACAGATACGCAGTATTTT. It codes for CASSPSGMSTDTQYF.

The chain employs TRBV29-1 and TRBJ2-5; TRBD2 might be the D (5 bases). Trimming took off 7 bases at V and 2 bases at J, with 11 bases between the two ends. CDR3 length: 12 amino acids. The germline gives CDR1 SQVTM, CDR2 ANQGSEA. Written as DNA, the CDR3 is TGCAGCGGGAGTGCGGGTCAAGAGACCCAGTACTTC. Its translation is CSGSAGQETQYF.

The CDR3, as DNA: TGTGCCAGCAGTTACTTAAGTGGACAGGGGGTGGAAAAACTGTTTTTT. Amino acids: CASSYLSGQGVEKLFF. This sequence joins TRBV6-5 and TRBJ1-4, with 10 bases that match TRBD1. V trimming: 1 base; J trimming: 8 bases; junction bases outside the gene matches: 7. Germline V gene lookup returns CDR1 MNHEY and CDR2 SVGAGI. This CDR3 has 16 residues.

The sample holds a few counts of this clonotype. CDR3 in DNA: TGCAGTGCTAGAGTGGGGGGTCGGGATCAGCCCCAGCATTTT. The encoded protein is CSARVGGRDQPQHF. The chain employs TRBV20-1 and TRBJ1-5; weak D call: TRBD1 (5 bases). Germline CDR1 reads DFQATT; CDR2 reads SNEGSKA (reference sequence). This CDR3 is 14 amino acids long. The V end lost 1 base, the J end lost 5 bases, and 12 bases lay between the germline ends.

This chain links TRBV30 with TRBJ2-7, with 8 bases that match TRBD1. Trimming took 2 bases from V and 3 from J; bases not matched to a gene: 9. The CDR3 contains 15 residues. Germline V lookup: CDR1 GTSNPN, CDR2 SVGIG (reference sequence). In nucleotides, the CDR3 is TGTGCCTGGAGTCCCCGGACAGGGTATTTCTACGAGCAGTACTTC. Translation: CAWSPRTGYFYEQYF.

This clonotype was recorded at least ten times. The chain has TRBV7-2 and TRBJ1-3; D unresolved. The CDR3 sequence is 15 residues long. V lost 5 bases and J 2 bases, leaving 13 bases between the germline ends. Germline V gene data show CDR1 as SGHTA and CDR2 as FQGNSA. The CDR3 DNA sequence: TGTGCCAGCAGCCCATGGGGAGTAGCTGGAAACACCATATATTTT. Its protein product is CASSPWGVAGNTIYF.